This is a list of T cell receptor beta chains from one sample in a study of radiotherapy plus CTLA-4 blockade in lung cancer. Clones were read by immunoSEQ multiplex PCR, and TCRdb kept only the in-frame ones, dropping some. In the table there are some 110,000 clones, over 65% of which are singletons. This material consisted of peripheral blood, taken from a patient treated with radiotherapy plus ipilimumab. The receptors originated from a human donor with non-small cell lung cancer that progressed on radiotherapy plus ipilimumab. Some clones in this sample may be carry-over from other donors' samples. Both conserved end residues are part of each CDR3. Fields, in order: J gene, D gene, clone size, V gene, CDR3 protein, CDR3 DNA. The D gene is left open where the match is weak. The listing skips clone size in some rows; elsewhere it reads once, few, many or a size class.

j_call: TRBJ1-3
d_call: NA
clone_size: few
v_call: TRBV5-1
cdr3_aa: CASSPGQLAGNTIYF
cdr3_nt: TGCGCCAGCAGCCCTGGTCAGCTCGCTGGAAACACCATATATTTT

j_call: TRBJ2-1
d_call: TRBD2
clone_size: NA
v_call: TRBV11-2
cdr3_aa: CASSLGPSGGVYNEQFF
cdr3_nt: TGTGCCAGCAGCTTAGGTCCTAGCGGGGGGGTCTACAATGAGCAGTTCTTC

j_call: TRBJ2-3
d_call: NA
clone_size: NA
v_call: TRBV7-2
cdr3_aa: CASSQHPRTDTQYF
cdr3_nt: TGTGCCAGCAGCCAACATCCCCGCACAGATACGCAGTATTTT

j_call: TRBJ1-2
d_call: TRBD1
clone_size: NA
v_call: TRBV19
cdr3_aa: CASSIYVPGGNGYTF
cdr3_nt: TGTGCCAGTAGTATTTACGTTCCAGGGGGCAATGGCTACACCTTC

j_call: TRBJ2-7
d_call: NA
clone_size: NA
v_call: TRBV5-1
cdr3_aa: CASSHLGTTSYEQYF
cdr3_nt: TGCGCCAGCAGCCACCTTGGGACGACCTCCTACGAGCAGTACTTC

j_call: TRBJ2-2
d_call: NA
clone_size: NA
v_call: TRBV5-4
cdr3_aa: CASSLGQINTGELFF
cdr3_nt: TGTGCCAGCAGCTTGGGGCAGATCAACACCGGGGAGCTGTTTTTT

j_call: TRBJ2-2
d_call: NA
clone_size: NA
v_call: TRBV9
cdr3_aa: CASSGQILDGELFF
cdr3_nt: TGTGCCAGCAGCGGACAGATATTGGACGGGGAGCTGTTTTTT

j_call: TRBJ1-4
d_call: NA
clone_size: NA
v_call: TRBV19
cdr3_aa: CASRTDRIRHNEKLFF
cdr3_nt: TGTGCCAGTAGGACGGACAGAATCCGACATAATGAAAAACTGTTTTTT

j_call: TRBJ2-2
d_call: TRBD1
clone_size: few
v_call: TRBV9
cdr3_aa: CASRGQGGTGELFF
cdr3_nt: TGTGCCAGCAGGGGACAGGGTGGGACCGGGGAGCTGTTTTTT

j_call: TRBJ2-6
d_call: NA
clone_size: NA
v_call: TRBV9
cdr3_aa: CASSVGRGSGANVLTF
cdr3_nt: TGTGCCAGCAGCGTAGGTCGGGGTTCGGGGGCCAACGTCCTGACTTTC

j_call: TRBJ2-6
d_call: NA
clone_size: NA
v_call: TRBV4-3
cdr3_aa: CASSPGGTGHSGANVLTF
cdr3_nt: TGCGCCAGCAGCCCGGGAGGGACAGGACACTCTGGGGCCAACGTCCTGACTTTC

j_call: TRBJ1-6
d_call: NA
clone_size: NA
v_call: TRBV4-3
cdr3_aa: CASSQGPSYNSPLHF
cdr3_nt: TGCGCCAGCAGCCAGGGCCCGTCCTATAATTCACCCCTCCACTTT

j_call: TRBJ1-1
d_call: NA
clone_size: NA
v_call: TRBV5-1
cdr3_aa: CASSLELGTEAFF
cdr3_nt: TGCGCCAGCAGCTTGGAGTTGGGCACTGAAGCTTTCTTT

j_call: TRBJ1-1
d_call: NA
clone_size: once
v_call: TRBV15
cdr3_aa: CATSRVMFTNTEAFF
cdr3_nt: TGTGCCACCAGCAGAGTTATGTTCACGAACACTGAAGCTTTCTTT

j_call: TRBJ1-6
d_call: TRBD1
clone_size: NA
v_call: TRBV27
cdr3_aa: CASSPLHSDRGVSPLHF
cdr3_nt: TGTGCCAGCAGCCCCCTCCACTCTGACAGGGGGGTATCACCCCTCCACTTT

j_call: TRBJ2-7
d_call: NA
clone_size: NA
v_call: TRBV5-1
cdr3_aa: CASSLLGISSYEQYF
cdr3_nt: TGCGCCAGCAGCTTACTGGGAATTAGCTCCTACGAGCAGTACTTC

j_call: TRBJ2-1
d_call: NA
clone_size: NA
v_call: TRBV15
cdr3_aa: CATSSEQDSYNEQFF
cdr3_nt: TGTGCCACCAGCTCCGAGCAGGACTCCTACAATGAGCAGTTCTTC

j_call: TRBJ2-2
d_call: TRBD1
clone_size: NA
v_call: TRBV14
cdr3_aa: CASSRSDRVEGNTGELFF
cdr3_nt: TGTGCCAGCAGCCGGTCCGACAGGGTTGAGGGGAACACCGGGGAGCTGTTTTTT